The text below deals with one TCR beta chain. Its specificity is unknown. This CDR3 is built from 15 residues. In germline, CDR1 is MGHRA, CDR2 YSYEKL. Trimming cost V 1 base and J 0 bases, with 8 bases left between them. This record comes from a study of blood T cells in healthy people across ages. Findings and limits, study-wide: Unsorted PBMCs blocked a conclusive comparison of naive and antigen-experienced cells.

Using a J-beta primer mix together with a sample-barcoded 5' primer, a second PCR was run for about 7 to 12 cycles. Paired-end reads containing CDR3 totaled no fewer than 2.5 million for each sample. TCRdb redid the calling of the 5' RACE reads with MiXCR, one entry per CDR3 protein. The sample has under 1,100,000 distinct CDR3 sequences, almost 25% seen once. In addition, the sample was reused for a study of T cells of mothers and their children. That work adds: Donation involved three healthy Caucasian mothers and the six children that they had. Per 15 ul, 1.5 ug of RNA was used, with all extracted RNA going into cDNA synthesis.

The receptor was derived from a girl aged 2 to 10 in good health. The sample taken for sequencing was blood. V gene TRBV4-1 combines with J gene TRBJ2-3, with a weak D call TRBD1 (6 bases). The CDR3 region is CASSQAGVSTDTQYF. The DNA for the CDR3 is TGCGCCAGCAGCCAAGCAGGGGTGAGCACAGATACGCAGTATTTT.